This entry lists 7 T cell receptor beta chains sequenced from one sample in a study of T cells in localized non-small cell lung cancer. Clones were sequenced by immunoSEQ multiplex PCR, and TCRdb holds only the in-frame ones, with some missing. The table records approximately 30,000 clones, about 78% of them present only once. The specimen comprised peripheral blood, sampled before any cancer treatment. These TCRs come from a male donor aged 60 or over with stage II squamous cell lung carcinoma.

The chain has TRBV5-6 and TRBJ1-6; D is ambiguous. The V gene's germline CDR1 is SGHDT and CDR2 YYEEEE. The CDR3 consists of 13 residues. The V end was cut by 0 bases, the J end by 6 bases, with 4 bases between. CDR3 DNA sequence: TGTGCCAGCAGCTTGGGCCGTAATTCACCCCTCCACTTT. Translating gives CASSLGRNSPLHF.

CDR3 bases: TGTGCCAGCAGTGAGGACGGCGAGCAGTACTTC. Protein sequence: CASSEDGEQYF. The chain uses TRBV6-5 and TRBJ2-7; no firm D call. The CDR3 covers 11 residues. Germline V gene sequence: CDR1 MNHEY, CDR2 SVGAGI. V lost 5 bases, J lost 6 bases, and 8 bases lay in between.

The chain is built from TRBV5-1 and TRBJ2-2, with 8 bases fitting TRBD1. The V and J ends lost 4 bases and 4 bases, in that order; junction bases with no gene match: 9. The length of the CDR3 is 16 residues. Germline-derived CDR1 and CDR2 are SGHRS and YFSETQ. The CDR3: CASSLLTTGGTGELFF. The CDR3 DNA reads as TGCGCCAGCAGCCTACTGACTACAGGGGGCACCGGGGAGCTGTTTTTT.

This sequence joins TRBV9 and TRBJ2-2; no definite D call. Germline CDR1 is SGDLS and CDR2 is YYNGEE. Between the trimmed V and J ends, which lost 0 bases and 0 bases, there was a span of 9 bases. CDR3 length: 16 residues. The CDR3 DNA reads as TGTGCCAGCAGCGTAGAGGAGCCCCCGAACACCGGGGAGCTGTTTTTT. Protein: CASSVEEPPNTGELFF.

This clone has a single count. This chain joins TRBV30 and TRBJ1-2; 8 positions agree with TRBD1. This CDR3 region has 12 residues. In germline, CDR1 is GTSNPN, CDR2 SVGIG (reference sequence). V lost 8 bases, J lost 7 bases, and 9 bases stayed unmatched. CDR3 nucleotide sequence: TGTGCCGGGGCGGGACAGGCGGGTGGCTACACCTTC. Encoded protein: CAGAGQAGGYTF. Combining the CDR3 with reference TRBV30 and TRBJ1-2 gives the whole variable domain SQTIHQWPATLVQPVGSPLSLECTVEGTSNPNLYWYRQAAGRGLQLLFYSVGIGQISSEVPQNLSASRPQDRQFILSSKKLLLSDSGFYLCAGAGQAGGYTFGSGTRLTVV.

This chain connects TRBV7-2 to TRBJ2-1; 10 bases line up with TRBD2. Germline lookup yields CDR1 SGHTA and CDR2 FQGNSA. Trimming removed 4 bases from V and 15 bases from J; junction bases left unmatched: 9. The CDR3 has 13 residues. CDR3 in DNA: TGTGCCAGCAGCTCATCCCTAGCGGGAGATCGGTTCTTC. Its protein is CASSSSLAGDRFF.

The rearrangement joins TRBV11-1 to TRBJ2-7; tentative D call: TRBD2 (6 bases). With 5 bases removed from V and 4 bases from J, the gap between germline ends came to 18 bases. This CDR3 has 15 amino acids. Germline-derived CDR1 and CDR2 are SGHAT and FQDESV (reference sequence). Written as DNA, the CDR3 is TGTGCCAGCAGCACGCGACCTGAGCGGGTTTACGAGCAGTACTTC. It encodes CASSTRPERVYEQYF. Using reference TRBV11-1 and TRBJ2-7 for the parts outside the CDR3, the full variable domain is EAEVAQSPRYKITEKSQAVAFWCDPISGHATLYWYRQILGQGPELLVQFQDESVVDDSQLPKDRFSAERLKGVDSTLKIQPAELGDSAMYLCASSTRPERVYEQYFGPGTRLTVT.